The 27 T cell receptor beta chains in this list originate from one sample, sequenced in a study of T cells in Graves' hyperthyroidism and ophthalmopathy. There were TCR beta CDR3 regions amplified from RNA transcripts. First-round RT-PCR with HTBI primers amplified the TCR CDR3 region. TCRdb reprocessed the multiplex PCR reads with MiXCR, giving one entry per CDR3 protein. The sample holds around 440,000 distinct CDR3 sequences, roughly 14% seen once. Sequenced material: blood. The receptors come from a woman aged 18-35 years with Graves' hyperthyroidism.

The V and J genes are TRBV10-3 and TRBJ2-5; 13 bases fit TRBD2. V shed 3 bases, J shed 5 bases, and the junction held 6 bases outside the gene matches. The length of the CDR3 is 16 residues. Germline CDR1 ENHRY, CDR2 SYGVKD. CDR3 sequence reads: CAISDWTSGGLETQYF. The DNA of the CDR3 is TGTGCCATCAGTGACTGGACTAGCGGGGGATTGGAGACCCAGTACTTC.

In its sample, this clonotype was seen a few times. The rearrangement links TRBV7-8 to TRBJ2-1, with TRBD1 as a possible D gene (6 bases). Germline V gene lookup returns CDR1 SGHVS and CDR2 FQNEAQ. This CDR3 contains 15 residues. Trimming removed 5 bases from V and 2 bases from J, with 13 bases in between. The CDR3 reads CASSKYREAYNEQFF. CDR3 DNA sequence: TGTGCCAGCAGCAAGTACAGGGAAGCCTACAATGAGCAGTTCTTC.

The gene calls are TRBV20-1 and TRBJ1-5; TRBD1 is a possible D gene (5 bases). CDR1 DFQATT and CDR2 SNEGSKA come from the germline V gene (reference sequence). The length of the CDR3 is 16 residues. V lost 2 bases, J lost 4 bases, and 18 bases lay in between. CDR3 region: CSARFSGTFSNQPQHF. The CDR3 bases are TGCAGTGCTAGATTTAGCGGGACTTTTTCTAATCAGCCCCAGCATTTT.

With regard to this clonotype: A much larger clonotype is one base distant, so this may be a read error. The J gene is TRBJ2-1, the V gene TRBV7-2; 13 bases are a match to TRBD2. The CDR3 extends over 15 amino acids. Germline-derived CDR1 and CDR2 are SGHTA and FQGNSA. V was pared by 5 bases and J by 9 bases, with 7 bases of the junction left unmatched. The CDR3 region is CASSPGLAGRTEQFF. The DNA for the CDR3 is TGTGCCAGCAGCCCGGGACTAGCGGGAAGGACTGAGCAGTTCTTC.

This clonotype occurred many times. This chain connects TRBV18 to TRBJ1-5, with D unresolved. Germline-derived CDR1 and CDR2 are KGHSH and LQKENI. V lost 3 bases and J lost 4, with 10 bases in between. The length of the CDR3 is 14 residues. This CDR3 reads CASSPFSVNQPQHF. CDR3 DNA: TGTGCCAGCTCACCCTTCAGCGTTAATCAGCCCCAGCATTTT.

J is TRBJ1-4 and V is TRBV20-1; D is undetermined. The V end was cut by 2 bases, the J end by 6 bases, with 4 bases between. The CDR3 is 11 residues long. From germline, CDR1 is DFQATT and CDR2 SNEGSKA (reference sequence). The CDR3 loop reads CSARLDEKLFF. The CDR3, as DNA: TGCAGTGCTAGACTTGATGAAAAACTGTTTTTT.

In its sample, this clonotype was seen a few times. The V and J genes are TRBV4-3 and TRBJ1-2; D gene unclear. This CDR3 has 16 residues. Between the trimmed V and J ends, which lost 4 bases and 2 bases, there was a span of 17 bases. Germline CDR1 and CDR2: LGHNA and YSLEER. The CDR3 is CASSRSREPGNYGYTF. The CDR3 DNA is TGCGCCAGCAGCCGTAGCCGGGAGCCGGGGAACTATGGCTACACCTTC.

This CDR3 reads CASLRLIHEQYF. The CDR3 DNA is TGTGCCAGCCTAAGGTTAATCCACGAGCAGTACTTC. The V call is TRBV6-1, the J call TRBJ2-7; D remains unclear. CDR3 length: 12 residues. The germline V gene encodes CDR1 MNHNS and CDR2 SASEGT. V was shortened by 8 bases and J by 5 bases, with 13 bases between the two germline ends.

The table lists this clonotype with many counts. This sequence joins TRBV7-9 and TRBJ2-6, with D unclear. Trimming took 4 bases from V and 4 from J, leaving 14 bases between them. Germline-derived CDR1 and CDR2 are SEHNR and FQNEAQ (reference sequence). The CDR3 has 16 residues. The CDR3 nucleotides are TGTGCCAGCAGCTCACCTGAAGGGAACGGGGCCAACGTCCTGACTTTC. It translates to CASSSPEGNGANVLTF.

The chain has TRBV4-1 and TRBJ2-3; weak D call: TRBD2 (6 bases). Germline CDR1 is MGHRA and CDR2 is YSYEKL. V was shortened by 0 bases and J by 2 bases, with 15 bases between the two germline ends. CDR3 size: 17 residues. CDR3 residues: CASSQDSLARYTDTQYF. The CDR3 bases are TGCGCCAGCAGCCAAGATAGCCTAGCGAGGTACACAGATACGCAGTATTTT.

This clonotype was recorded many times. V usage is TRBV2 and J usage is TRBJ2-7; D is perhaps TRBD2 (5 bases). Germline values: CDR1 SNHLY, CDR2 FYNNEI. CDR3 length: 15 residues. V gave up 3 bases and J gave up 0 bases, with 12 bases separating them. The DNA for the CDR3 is TGTGCCAGCAGTGACGAAGCGGTGAGCTCCTACGAGCAGTACTTC. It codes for CASSDEAVSSYEQYF.

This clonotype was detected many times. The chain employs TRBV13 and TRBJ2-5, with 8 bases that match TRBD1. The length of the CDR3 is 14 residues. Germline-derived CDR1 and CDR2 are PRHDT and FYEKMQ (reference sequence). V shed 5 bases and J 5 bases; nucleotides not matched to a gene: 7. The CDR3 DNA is TGTGCCAGCAGCCTTCCAGGGGGCGGGGAGACCCAGTACTTC. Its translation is CASSLPGGGETQYF.

CDR3 sequence: CASSPPGTSGSETQYF. CDR3 DNA sequence: TGTGCCAGCAGTCCTCCCGGGACTAGCGGGAGTGAGACCCAGTACTTC. V and J are TRBV6-1 and TRBJ2-5; 14 bases are a match to TRBD2. Unmatched junction bases numbered 7, after V lost 5 bases and J lost 5 bases. Germline V gene data show CDR1 as MNHNS and CDR2 as SASEGT. The CDR3 is made up of 16 amino acids.

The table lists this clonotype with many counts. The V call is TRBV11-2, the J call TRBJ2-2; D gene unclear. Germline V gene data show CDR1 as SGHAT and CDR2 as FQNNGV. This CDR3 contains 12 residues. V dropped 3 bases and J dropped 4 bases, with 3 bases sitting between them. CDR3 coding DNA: TGTGCCAGCAGCTTCAGCACCGGGGAGCTGTTTTTT. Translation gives CASSFSTGELFF.

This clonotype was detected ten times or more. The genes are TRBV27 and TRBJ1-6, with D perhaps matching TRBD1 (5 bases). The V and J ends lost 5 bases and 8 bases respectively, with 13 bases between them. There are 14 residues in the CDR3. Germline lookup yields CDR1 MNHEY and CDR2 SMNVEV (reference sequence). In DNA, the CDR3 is TGTGCCAGCAGTCCCGGGGGAATTTATTCACCCCTCCACTTT. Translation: CASSPGGIYSPLHF.

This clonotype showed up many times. The chain's CDR3 is CASSPGQGPYGYTF. CDR3 bases: TGTGCCAGCAGCCCGGGACAGGGACCCTATGGCTACACCTTC. The chain joins TRBV5-5 to TRBJ1-2; 9 nucleotides line up with TRBD1. V lost 4 bases, J lost 4 bases, and 5 bases stayed unmatched. This CDR3 comprises 14 residues. Germline V gene lookup returns CDR1 SGHKS and CDR2 YYEKEE (reference sequence).

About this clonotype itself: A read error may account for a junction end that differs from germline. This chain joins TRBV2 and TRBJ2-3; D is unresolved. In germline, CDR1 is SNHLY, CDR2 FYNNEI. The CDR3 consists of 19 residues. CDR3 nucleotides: TGTGCCACCAGTGATTTGCACTCCCCCAAGCGACCTATCCTCGATACGCAGTATTTT. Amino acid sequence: CATSDLHSPKRPILDTQYF.

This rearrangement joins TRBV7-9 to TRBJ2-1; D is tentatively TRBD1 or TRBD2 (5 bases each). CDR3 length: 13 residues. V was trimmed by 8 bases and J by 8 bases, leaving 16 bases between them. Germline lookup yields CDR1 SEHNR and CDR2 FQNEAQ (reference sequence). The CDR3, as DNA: TGTGCCAGCTGCCGGGACCGCAAGGATGAGCAGTTCTTC. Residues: CASCRDRKDEQFF. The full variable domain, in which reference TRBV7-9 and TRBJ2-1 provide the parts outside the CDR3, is DTGVSQNPRHKITKRGQNVTFRCDPISEHNRLYWYRQTLGQGPEFLTYFQNEAQLEKSRLLSDRFSAERPKGSFSTLEIQRTEQGDSAMYLCASCRDRKDEQFFGPGTRLTVL.

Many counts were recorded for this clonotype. CDR3 in DNA: TGTGCCAGCAGCGTAGGGGGACTAGCGGGGGAGACCCAGTACTTC. Translating gives CASSVGGLAGETQYF. J is TRBJ2-5 and V is TRBV9, with 13 positions matching TRBD2. Looked up from germline, CDR1 is SGDLS and CDR2 is YYNGEE. This CDR3 region has 15 residues. Trimming removed 0 bases from V and 5 bases from J; junction bases left unmatched: 1.

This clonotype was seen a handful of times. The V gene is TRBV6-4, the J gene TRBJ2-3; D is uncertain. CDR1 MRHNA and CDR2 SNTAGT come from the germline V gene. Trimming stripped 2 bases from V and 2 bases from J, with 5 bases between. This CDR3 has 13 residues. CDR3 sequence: CASSDKYTDTQYF. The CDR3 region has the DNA TGTGCCAGCAGTGACAAATACACAGATACGCAGTATTTT.

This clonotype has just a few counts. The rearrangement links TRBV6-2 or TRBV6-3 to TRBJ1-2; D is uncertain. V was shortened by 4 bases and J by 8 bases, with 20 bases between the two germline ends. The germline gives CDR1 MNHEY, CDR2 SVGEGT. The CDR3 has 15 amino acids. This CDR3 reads CASSSPPTSSRGYTF. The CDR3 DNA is TGTGCCAGCAGTTCCCCCCCTACCAGCTCGAGGGGCTACACCTTC.

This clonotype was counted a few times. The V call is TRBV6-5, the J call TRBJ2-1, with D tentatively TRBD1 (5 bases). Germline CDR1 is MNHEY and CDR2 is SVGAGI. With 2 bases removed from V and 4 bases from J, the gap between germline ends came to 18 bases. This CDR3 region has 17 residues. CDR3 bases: TGTGCCAGCAGTTACCGCTTTTTCCAGGGCTTATACAATGAGCAGTTCTTC. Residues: CASSYRFFQGLYNEQFF.

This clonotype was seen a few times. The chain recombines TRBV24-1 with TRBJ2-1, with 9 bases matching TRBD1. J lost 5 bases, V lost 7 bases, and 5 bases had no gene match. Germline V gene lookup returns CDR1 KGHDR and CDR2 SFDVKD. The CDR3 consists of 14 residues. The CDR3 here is CATRGTGKNNEQFF. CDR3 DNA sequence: TGTGCCACCAGGGGGACAGGGAAAAACAATGAGCAGTTCTTC.

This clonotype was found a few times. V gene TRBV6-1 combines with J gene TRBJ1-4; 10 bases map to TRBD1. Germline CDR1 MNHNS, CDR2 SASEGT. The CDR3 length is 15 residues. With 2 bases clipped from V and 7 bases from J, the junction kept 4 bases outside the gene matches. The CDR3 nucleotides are TGTGCCAGCAGTGAATTTGGACAGGGGGGTGAAAAACTGTTTTTT. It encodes CASSEFGQGGEKLFF.

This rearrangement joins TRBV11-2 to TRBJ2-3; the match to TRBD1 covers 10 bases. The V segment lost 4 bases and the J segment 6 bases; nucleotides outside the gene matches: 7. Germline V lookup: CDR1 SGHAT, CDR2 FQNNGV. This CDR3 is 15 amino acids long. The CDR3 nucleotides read TGTGCCAGCAGCTGGGGGACAGGGGCGGTTGATACGCAGTATTTT. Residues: CASSWGTGAVDTQYF.

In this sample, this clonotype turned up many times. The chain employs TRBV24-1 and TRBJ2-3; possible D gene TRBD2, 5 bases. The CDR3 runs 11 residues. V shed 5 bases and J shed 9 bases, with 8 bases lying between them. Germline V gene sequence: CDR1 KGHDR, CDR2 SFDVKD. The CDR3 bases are TGTGCCACCAGTGTCGGGAACACGCAGTATTTT. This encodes CATSVGNTQYF.

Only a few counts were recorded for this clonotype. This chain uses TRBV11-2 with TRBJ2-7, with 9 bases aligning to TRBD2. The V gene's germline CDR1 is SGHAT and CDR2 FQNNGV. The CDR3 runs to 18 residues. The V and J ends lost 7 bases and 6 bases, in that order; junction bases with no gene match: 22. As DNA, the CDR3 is TGTGCCAGCATGGGCAACGGGGGAGCGGGAGGACCACCCCTCGAGCAGTACTTC. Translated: CASMGNGGAGGPPLEQYF.